These 11 T cell receptor beta chains were all obtained from the same sample, sequenced in a study of OX40 agonist ivuxolimab in advanced cancers. Sequenced by immunoSEQ multiplex PCR; TCRdb stores in-frame clones only, minus some. The table records some 50,000 clones, around 89% of them present only once. The sample here was CD4+ or CD8+ T cells sorted from blood, taken in a trial of the OX40 agonist ivuxolimab. Receptors were obtained from an adult with an advanced solid tumor such as melanoma, head and neck, liver or kidney cancer.

The chain couples TRBV21-1 to TRBJ1-5; the D call TRBD1 from the table was never checked on the DNA. TRBV21-1 constitutes a pseudogene. The CDR3 consists of 13 residues. DNA for the CDR3: TGTGCCTTACACAGGATGGGGAATCAGCCCCAGCATTTT. Translated: CALHRMGNQPQHF.

This chain uses TRBV19 with TRBJ2-7; D is unclear. CDR1 is LNHDA and CDR2 is SQIVND in the germline V gene (reference sequence). The CDR3 totals 15 residues. The V gene lost 3 bases and the J gene lost 2 bases, with 14 bases spanning the gap. CDR3 in DNA: TGTGCCAGTAGTATTTCCTCTCGCAGGACCTACGAGCAGTACTTC. Protein: CASSISSRRTYEQYF.

The chain couples TRBV4-2 to TRBJ2-1; D ambiguous. The CDR3 contains 12 residues. CDR1 is LGHNA, CDR2 YNFKEQ, per germline. The V and J ends lost 0 bases and 13 bases respectively, with 10 bases between them. The CDR3 reads CASSQDRYHQFF. The CDR3, as DNA: TGTGCCAGCAGCCAAGATCGGTATCATCAGTTCTTC.

The chain joins TRBV25-1 to TRBJ2-7, with D perhaps matching TRBD2 (7 bases). The germline CDR1 and CDR2 sequences are MGHDK and SYGVNS. The CDR3 totals 13 residues. Trimming shortened V by 5 bases and J by 7 bases, and 15 bases separated the two germline ends. CDR3 amino acids: CASSRGARREQYF. CDR3 DNA sequence: TGTGCCAGCAGTCGGGGGGCCCGAAGAGAGCAGTACTTC.

The rearrangement links TRBV7-2 to TRBJ2-1; 10 positions agree with TRBD2. V was clipped by 6 bases and J by 1 base; unmatched bases: 3. CDR3 size: 15 residues. Germline CDR1 is SGHTA and CDR2 is FQGNSA. CDR3 amino acids: CASRQTSGSYNEQFF. The CDR3 nucleotides are TGTGCCAGCAGGCAGACTAGCGGGTCCTACAATGAGCAGTTCTTC.

The genes are TRBV10-3 and TRBJ2-7, with TRBD2 matching over 8 bases. V lost 10 bases, J lost 2 bases, and 13 bases stayed unmatched. Germline CDR1 is ENHRY and CDR2 is SYGVKD. This CDR3 has 15 residues. The CDR3 nucleotides read TGTGCCACCAGAGTGGGCGCGGGAGGAACCTACGAGCAGTACTTC. Encoded protein: CATRVGAGGTYEQYF.

The V call is TRBV4-1, the J call TRBJ2-2; TRBD2 aligns across 9 bases. Germline V gene lookup returns CDR1 MGHRA and CDR2 YSYEKL. V was pared by 0 bases and J by 4 bases, with 9 bases of the junction left unmatched. The CDR3 is made up of 18 amino acids. In nucleotides, the CDR3 is TGCGCCAGCAGCCAAGAGGGGGGGCAGACTAGCGGCACCGGGGAGCTGTTTTTT. Amino acids: CASSQEGGQTSGTGELFF.

As for this clone: Other DNA sequences from this sample encode an identical CDR3 as well. The CDR3 loop reads CASSPGGQTDTQYF. The CDR3, as DNA: TGTGCCAGCAGCCCAGGGGGACAAACAGATACGCAGTATTTT. The genes are TRBV5-4 and TRBJ2-3; 7 bases agree with TRBD1. Germline V CDR1 and CDR2: SGHNT, YYREEE (reference sequence). J lost 3 bases, V lost 4 bases, and 5 bases had no gene match. This CDR3 has 14 amino acids.

The chain has TRBV4-1 and TRBJ2-7; the match to TRBD2 covers 7 bases. V was clipped by 1 base and J by 7 bases; unmatched bases: 25. Germline lookup yields CDR1 MGHRA and CDR2 YSYEKL. The CDR3 runs 20 residues. CDR3 sequence reads: CASSQGRLTIISGEYDEQYF. The CDR3 region has the DNA TGCGCCAGCAGCCAAGGCCGGCTAACTATTATCAGCGGGGAGTACGATGAGCAGTACTTC.

The V and J genes are TRBV28 and TRBJ2-6, with D uncertain. This CDR3 region has 14 residues. Per germline, CDR1 MDHEN and CDR2 SYDVKM. The ends were cut back, 7 bases at V and 0 bases at J, with 7 bases in the middle. The CDR3 reads CASNTGSGANVLTF. DNA for the CDR3: TGTGCCAGCAATACGGGCTCTGGGGCCAACGTCCTGACTTTC. The full variable domain, in which reference TRBV28 and TRBJ2-6 provide the parts outside the CDR3, is DVKVTQSSRYLVKRTGEKVFLECVQDMDHENMFWYRQDPGLGLRLIYFSYDVKMKEKGDIPEGYSVSREKKERFSLILESASTNQTSMYLCASNTGSGANVLTFGAGSRLTVL.

This sequence joins TRBV10-3 and TRBJ2-3, with D unclear. Germline loops: CDR1 ENHRY, CDR2 SYGVKD. Between the trimmed V and J ends, which lost 6 bases and 0 bases, there was a span of 16 bases. The CDR3 extends over 16 amino acids. The CDR3 DNA follows: TGTGCCATCAGCGAATCAGAGTGGGGAAGCACAGATACGCAGTATTTT. Translation gives CAISESEWGSTDTQYF.